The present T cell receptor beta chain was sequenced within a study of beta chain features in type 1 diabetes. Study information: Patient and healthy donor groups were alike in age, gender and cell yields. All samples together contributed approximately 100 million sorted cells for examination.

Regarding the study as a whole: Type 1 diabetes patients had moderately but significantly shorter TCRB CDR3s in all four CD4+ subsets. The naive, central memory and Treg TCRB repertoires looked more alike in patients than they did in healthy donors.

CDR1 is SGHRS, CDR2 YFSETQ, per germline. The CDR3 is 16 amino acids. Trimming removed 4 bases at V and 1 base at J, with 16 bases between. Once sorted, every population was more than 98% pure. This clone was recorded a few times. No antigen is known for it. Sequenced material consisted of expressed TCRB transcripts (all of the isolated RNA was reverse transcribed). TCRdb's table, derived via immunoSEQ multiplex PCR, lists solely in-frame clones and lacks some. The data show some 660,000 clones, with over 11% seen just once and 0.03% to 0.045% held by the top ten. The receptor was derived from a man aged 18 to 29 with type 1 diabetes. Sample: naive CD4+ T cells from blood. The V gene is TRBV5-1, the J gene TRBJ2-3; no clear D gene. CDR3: CASSLGSPVRTDTQYF. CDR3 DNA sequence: TGCGCCAGCAGCCTGGGCTCACCCGTACGCACAGATACGCAGTATTTT.